The entry below describes one TCR beta chain. Germline lookup yields CDR1 SEHNR and CDR2 FQNEAQ (reference sequence). CDR3 length: 14 residues. With 6 bases removed from V and 4 bases from J, the gap between germline ends came to 13 bases. This specimen comes from a study of OX40 agonist ivuxolimab in advanced cancers. Repertoires were generated with immunoSEQ multiplex PCR, while TCRdb's copy carries only in-frame clones and drops some. The sample includes tens of thousands of clones, about 80% seen only once; the top ten take 20% to 25%. Sequencing was performed on CD4+ or CD8+ T cells sorted from blood, taken in a trial of the OX40 agonist ivuxolimab. The V gene is TRBV7-9, the J gene TRBJ1-5; D is uncertain. This clonotype originated in an adult with an advanced solid tumor such as melanoma, head and neck, liver or kidney cancer. In DNA, the CDR3 is TGTGCCAGCAGTCGGGTCTCTGAGAATCAGCCCCAGCATTTT. It translates to CASSRVSENQPQHF.